The 9 T cell receptor beta chains listed next were all sequenced from one sample in a study of T cell changes during pregnancy in multiple sclerosis. Method: immunoSEQ multiplex PCR; TCRdb's copy keeps in-frame clones and lacks some. The sample includes 65,000 to 85,000 clones, approximately 91% of them seen just once. Sequencing was performed on peripheral blood, taken in the third trimester of pregnancy. These receptors were collected from a female donor with multiple sclerosis, enrolled in a pregnancy study.

This chain connects TRBV7-6 to TRBJ1-1; 7 bases fit TRBD1. The CDR3 loop spans 14 amino acids. The ends lost 4 bases at V and 0 bases at J; junction bases unmatched: 2. CDR1 and CDR2 from the germline V gene are SGHVS and FNYEAQ. CDR3: CASSYRGLNTEAFF. DNA for the CDR3: TGTGCCAGCAGCTACAGGGGACTGAACACTGAAGCTTTCTTT.

CDR3 loop: CASSIFEGHGYTF. CDR3 nucleotides: TGTGCCAGCAGCATCTTTGAGGGTCACGGCTACACCTTC. The rearrangement joins TRBV7-6 to TRBJ1-2; D remains unclear. Trimming removed 5 bases from V and 8 bases from J, with 15 bases in between. The CDR3 sequence is 13 residues long. Germline CDR1 SGHVS, CDR2 FNYEAQ. Drawing the rest from reference TRBV7-6 and TRBJ1-2, the complete variable domain is GAGVSQSPRYKVTKRGQDVALRCDPISGHVSLYWYRQALGQGPEFLTYFNYEAQQDKSGLPNDRFSAERPEGSISTLTIQRTEQRDSAMYRCASSIFEGHGYTFGSGTRLTVV.

This clone was recorded only once. The rearrangement links TRBV7-9 to TRBJ2-2; 12 bases match TRBD1. The CDR3 covers 16 residues. From germline, CDR1 is SEHNR and CDR2 FQNEAQ (reference sequence). V dropped 5 bases and J dropped 6; count of bases not matched to a gene: 7. CDR3 residues: CASSPAGTGGSGELFF. Written as DNA, the CDR3 is TGTGCCAGCAGCCCCGCCGGGACAGGGGGCTCCGGGGAGCTGTTTTTT.

CDR3 loop: CASSEWGRKAFF. CDR3 bases: TGTGCCAGCAGTGAATGGGGGCGCAAAGCTTTCTTT. The chain couples TRBV6-1 to TRBJ1-1, with D possibly matching TRBD1 (6 bases). This CDR3 is 12 amino acids long. V lost 2 bases and J lost 9, with 10 bases in between. The germline V gene encodes CDR1 MNHNS and CDR2 SASEGT.

The chain is built from TRBV19 and TRBJ1-1, with D possibly TRBD1 on 6 matching bases. Germline V CDR1 and CDR2: LNHDA, SQIVND (reference sequence). The V and J ends lost 3 bases and 7 bases respectively, with 18 bases between them. The CDR3 length is 15 residues. Here the CDR3 DNA reads TGTGCCAGTAGTATTTTCTCAACCAGGGGTAGTGAAGCTTTCTTT. This translates into CASSIFSTRGSEAFF.

This chain connects TRBV11-3 to TRBJ2-2; 8 bases fit TRBD2. Germline assignment: CDR1 SGHNT and CDR2 YENEEA. After removal of 0 bases from V and 6 bases from J, the junction contained 0 bases not matched to a gene. CDR3 length: 14 amino acids. The CDR3 reads CASSLELAAGELFF. As DNA, the CDR3 is TGTGCCAGCAGCTTAGAACTAGCGGCCGGGGAGCTGTTTTTT. Complete variable domain (other parts from reference TRBV11-3 and TRBJ2-2): EAGVVQSPRYKIIEKKQPVAFWCNPISGHNTLYWYLQNLGQGPELLIRYENEEAVDDSQLPKDRFSAERLKGVDSTLKIQPAELGDSAVYLCASSLELAAGELFFGEGSRLTVL.

The chain couples TRBV5-1 to TRBJ2-1; 8 bases fit TRBD2. This CDR3 has 17 amino acids. Germline V CDR1 and CDR2: SGHRS, YFSETQ. The trim removed 2 bases at V and 5 bases at J, leaving 12 bases unmatched. This chain's CDR3 is CASSLTSAGGGHNEQFF. CDR3 bases: TGCGCCAGCAGCTTAACGAGCGCGGGGGGCGGGCACAATGAGCAGTTCTTC.

The V call is TRBV5-1, the J call TRBJ2-1; no definite D call. This CDR3 has 13 residues. The V end lost 3 bases, the J end lost 5 bases, and 9 bases lay between the germline ends. Germline V lookup: CDR1 SGHRS, CDR2 YFSETQ. CDR3 loop: CASSSGSDNEQFF. As DNA, the CDR3 is TGCGCCAGCAGCTCCGGGTCCGACAATGAGCAGTTCTTC.

The gene calls are TRBV5-1 and TRBJ2-7; 11 positions agree with TRBD1. Germline lookup yields CDR1 SGHRS and CDR2 YFSETQ. CDR3 length: 14 residues. V shed 4 bases and J 3 bases; nucleotides not matched to a gene: 3. CDR3 in amino acids: CASSRTGGGYEQYF. In DNA, the CDR3 is TGCGCCAGCAGCCGGACAGGGGGCGGCTACGAGCAGTACTTC.